This T cell receptor (beta chain) was recorded in a study of cytomegalovirus exposure and HLA in healthy donors. PCR used 60 Vbeta primers and 13 Jbeta primers. Clones were sequenced by immunoSEQ multiplex PCR, and TCRdb holds only the in-frame ones, with some missing. This sample has 150,000 to 200,000 clones, with roughly 88% found just once. This CDR3 contains 16 residues. Per germline, CDR1 LGHNA and CDR2 YNFKEQ. V shed 1 base and J 5 bases; nucleotides not matched to a gene: 9. The TCR originated in a boy younger than 10 in good health and CMV-seronegative. This sequence joins TRBV4-2 and TRBJ2-3; 7 nucleotides match TRBD2. What was sequenced was PBMCs. CDR3 protein: CASSQVGGGSEDTQYF. Written as DNA, the CDR3 is TGTGCCAGCAGCCAAGTCGGGGGAGGGTCTGAAGATACGCAGTATTTT.